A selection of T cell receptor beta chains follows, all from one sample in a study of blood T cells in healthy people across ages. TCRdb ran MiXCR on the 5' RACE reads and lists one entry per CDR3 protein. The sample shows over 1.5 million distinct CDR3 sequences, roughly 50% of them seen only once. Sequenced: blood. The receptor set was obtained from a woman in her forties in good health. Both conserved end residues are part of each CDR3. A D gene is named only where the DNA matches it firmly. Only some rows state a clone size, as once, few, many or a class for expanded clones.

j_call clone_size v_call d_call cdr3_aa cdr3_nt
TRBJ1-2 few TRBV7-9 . CASSLDRDLYGYTF TGTGCCAGCAGCTTAGACAGGGACCTCTATGGCTACACCTTC
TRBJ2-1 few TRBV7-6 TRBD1 CASSLGTGGSNEQFF TGTGCCAGCAGTTTGGGGACAGGGGGCTCGAATGAGCAGTTCTTC
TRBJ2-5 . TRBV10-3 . CAISDFGRGGIETQYF TGTGCCATCAGTGATTTTGGCAGGGGCGGGATAGAGACCCAGTACTTC
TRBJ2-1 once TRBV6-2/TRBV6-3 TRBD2 CASSYARGGYNEQFF TGTGCCAGCAGTTACGCGCGGGGGGGCTACAATGAGCAGTTCTTC
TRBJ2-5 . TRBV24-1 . CATSGPKETQYF TGTGCCACCAGTGGGCCTAAAGAGACCCAGTACTTC
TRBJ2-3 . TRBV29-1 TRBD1 CSVSTGSDTQYF TGCAGCGTTTCGACAGGGTCAGATACGCAGTATTTT
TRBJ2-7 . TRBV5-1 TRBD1 CASSLAGGTESYEQYF TGCGCCAGCAGCTTGGCAGGTGGGACAGAGTCCTACGAGCAGTACTTC
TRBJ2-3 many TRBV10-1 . CASRNGDTQYF TGCGCCAGTCGTAATGGAGATACGCAGTATTTT
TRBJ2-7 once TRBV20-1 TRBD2 CSAIIVLAGGGEQYF TGCAGTGCTATCATAGTACTAGCGGGGGGAGGCGAGCAGTACTTC
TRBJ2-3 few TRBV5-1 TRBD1 CASSLWDSRTDTQYF TGCGCCAGCAGCTTATGGGACAGCCGCACAGATACGCAGTATTTT
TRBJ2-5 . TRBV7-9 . CASSLGDNEQYF TGTGCCAGCAGCTTGGGCGACAATGAGCAGTACTTC
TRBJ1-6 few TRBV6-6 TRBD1 CASSQGTVSPLHF TGTGCCAGCAGTCAGGGGACAGTTTCACCCCTCCACTTT
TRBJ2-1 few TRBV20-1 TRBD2 CSARTSGGLYNEQFF TGCAGTGCTAGAACTAGCGGGGGCCTATACAATGAGCAGTTCTTC
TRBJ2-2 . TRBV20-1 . CSARDRQRTGELFF TGCAGTGCTAGAGATCGACAGAGGACCGGGGAGCTGTTTTTT
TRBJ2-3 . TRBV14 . CASSQENFQDTQYF TGTGCCAGCAGCCAAGAAAATTTCCAGGATACGCAGTATTTT
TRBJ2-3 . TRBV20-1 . CSARLGSADTQYF TGCAGTGCTCGACTAGGAAGCGCAGATACGCAGTATTTT
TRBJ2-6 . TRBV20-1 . CSAGRNSGANVLTF TGCAGTGCCGGGAGAAATTCTGGGGCCAACGTCCTGACTTTC
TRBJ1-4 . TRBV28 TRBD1 CASSWGQGAGEKLFF TGTGCCAGCAGTTGGGGACAGGGTGCAGGTGAAAAACTGTTTTTT
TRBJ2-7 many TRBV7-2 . CASSLGVSYEQYF TGTGCCAGCAGCTTAGGGGTCTCCTACGAGCAGTACTTC
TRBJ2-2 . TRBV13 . CASSRDDAGELFF TGTGCCAGCAGCAGGGACGACGCCGGGGAGCTGTTTTTT
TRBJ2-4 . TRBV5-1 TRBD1 CASSFTDRGSSKNIQYF TGCGCCAGCAGCTTTACTGACAGGGGTAGTTCCAAAAACATTCAGTACTTC